The 30 T cell receptor beta chains below were found in one sample sequenced in a study of T-cell memory formation after mild COVID-19. TCRdb re-called the 5' RACE reads through MiXCR, storing one row per CDR3 protein. The sample consists of approximately 150,000 distinct CDR3 sequences, more than 14% of them appearing once. Sequenced input: PBMCs or a T cell subset sorted from them (not recorded which). The receptor source for this set is an adult woman who had mild COVID-19 (a few samples of this study predate the infection). Cell type and time point are not known.

This clonotype was seen more than once but under ten times. The genes are TRBV27 and TRBJ2-1; no reliable D call. Trimming removed 0 bases at V and 5 bases at J, with 14 bases between. Per the germline V gene, CDR1 is MNHEY and CDR2 is SMNVEV (reference sequence). CDR3 size: 16 residues. The CDR3 is CASSLSVGLGHNEQFF. The CDR3 DNA is TGTGCCAGCAGTTTATCGGTAGGGCTCGGCCACAATGAGCAGTTCTTC.

This clonotype was seen a few times. J is TRBJ1-2 and V is TRBV3-1; tentatively, D is TRBD1 (5 bases). V dropped 6 bases and J dropped 2 bases, with 16 bases sitting between them. CDR3 length equals 15 residues. Germline V gives CDR1 LGHDT, CDR2 YNNKEL (reference sequence). The chain's CDR3 is CASRPGGNWNYGYTF. The DNA for the CDR3 is TGTGCCAGCAGACCGGGGGGAAATTGGAACTATGGCTACACCTTC. Based on the CDR3 plus reference TRBV3-1 and TRBJ1-2, the full variable domain is DTAVSQTPKYLVTQMGNDKSIKCEQNLGHDTMYWYKQDSKKFLKIMFSYNNKELIINETVPNRFSPKSPDKAHLNLHINSLELGDSAVYFCASRPGGNWNYGYTFGSGTRLTVV.

This rearrangement joins TRBV28 to TRBJ1-3; possible D gene TRBD1, 6 bases. The CDR3 has 15 residues. V was clipped by 4 bases and J by 5 bases, with 15 bases between them. Per the germline V gene, CDR1 is MDHEN and CDR2 is SYDVKM. The CDR3 DNA follows: TGTGCCAGCAGTTCACAGGGAGCCGGTCGAAACACCATATATTTT. Its translation: CASSSQGAGRNTIYF.

The gene calls are TRBV7-8 and TRBJ2-6, with 8 nucleotides matching TRBD1. Per the germline V gene, CDR1 is SGHVS and CDR2 is FQNEAQ. V gave up 7 bases and J gave up 2 bases; unmatched junction bases: 13. There are 18 residues in the CDR3. CDR3 sequence: CASKGQGRTGAGANVLTF. The CDR3 nucleotides are TGTGCCAGCAAAGGACAGGGCCGAACCGGGGCTGGGGCCAACGTCCTGACTTTC.

This clonotype is categorized as medium-sized. The rearrangement links TRBV6-2 or TRBV6-3 to TRBJ2-7; D might be TRBD2 (6 bases). The CDR3 extends over 14 amino acids. V was shortened by 6 bases and J by 3 bases, with 15 bases between the two germline ends. CDR1 is MNHEY, CDR2 SVGEGT, per germline. The DNA for the CDR3 is TGTGCCAGCAGCTATAGCGGAATGGGCTACGAGCAGTACTTC. This encodes CASSYSGMGYEQYF.

The chain uses TRBV6-5 and TRBJ2-5; 9 bases align to TRBD2. Germline loops: CDR1 MNHEY, CDR2 SVGAGI. Germline trimming cut 5 bases from V and 5 bases from J; bases unmatched to any gene: 6. The CDR3 has 14 residues. This CDR3 reads CASSPRLAAETQYF. In DNA, the CDR3 is TGTGCCAGCAGTCCCAGACTAGCGGCGGAGACCCAGTACTTC.

This clonotype was detected only a few times. The V gene is TRBV29-1, the J gene TRBJ2-3; 7 bases fit TRBD2. In germline, CDR1 is SQVTM, CDR2 ANQGSEA. This CDR3 contains 14 residues. Trimming cost V 7 bases and J 0 bases; bases outside gene matches: 7. The CDR3 here is CSAQLATSTDTQYF. The DNA for the CDR3 is TGCAGCGCCCAACTAGCGACTAGCACAGATACGCAGTATTTT.

The sample holds many counts of this clonotype. The V and J genes are TRBV4-1 and TRBJ1-2; no firm D call. The V and J ends lost 0 bases and 0 bases respectively, with 14 bases between them. Germline V lookup: CDR1 MGHRA, CDR2 YSYEKL. The CDR3 length is 17 residues. The CDR3 region has the DNA TGCGCCAGCAGCCAAGAGTTTTTTCGCGGGCCTAACTATGGCTACACCTTC. Protein product: CASSQEFFRGPNYGYTF.

The chain has TRBV6-2 or TRBV6-3 and TRBJ1-1; possible D gene TRBD1, 5 bases. Germline assignment: CDR1 MNHEY and CDR2 SVGEGT. This CDR3 is built from 14 residues. Trimming removed 8 bases from V and 1 base from J, with 14 bases in between. In DNA form, the CDR3 reads TGTGCCAGCTCCCCGGGGGGAACGAACACTGAAGCTTTCTTT. Protein sequence: CASSPGGTNTEAFF.

A few counts support this clonotype. This chain connects TRBV24-1 to TRBJ2-3, with 9 bases fitting TRBD1. Trimming cost V 4 bases and J 4 bases; bases outside gene matches: 5. The CDR3 has 15 amino acids. CDR1 KGHDR and CDR2 SFDVKD come from the germline V gene. The CDR3 DNA follows: TGTGCCACCAGTGACCGACAGGGGGTCGCAGATACGCAGTATTTT. Protein: CATSDRQGVADTQYF.

The chain is built from TRBV15 and TRBJ2-1, with D possibly matching TRBD2 (6 bases). V was pared by 6 bases and J by 4 bases, with 19 bases between. The CDR3 consists of 16 residues. The germline CDR1 and CDR2 sequences are LNHNV and YYDKDF (reference sequence). The CDR3 reads CATRNAGGTEYNEQFF. The CDR3 DNA is TGTGCCACCAGGAACGCAGGCGGGACGGAATACAATGAGCAGTTCTTC.

Ten or more counts support this clonotype. The rearrangement joins TRBV12-3 or TRBV12-4 to TRBJ2-5; 7 bases map to TRBD1. The CDR3 has 14 residues. Losses at the gene ends were 5 bases for V and 4 bases for J; bases not matched to a gene: 7. In nucleotides, the CDR3 is TGTGCCAGCAGTCTGAGCGACAGGGTAGAGACCCAGTACTTC. Its translation is CASSLSDRVETQYF.

The chain carries TRBV20-1 and TRBJ2-3; D uncertain. V dropped 6 bases and J dropped 0 bases, with 10 bases sitting between them. Germline V gene data show CDR1 as DFQATT and CDR2 as SNEGSKA (reference sequence). The CDR3 totals 13 residues. CDR3 region: CSASAKSTDTQYF. The CDR3 DNA follows: TGCAGTGCGAGTGCCAAGAGCACAGATACGCAGTATTTT.

This clonotype was detected many times. The rearrangement joins TRBV6-6 to TRBJ1-1; 8 positions agree with TRBD1. V lost 5 bases and J lost 6; bases outside the gene matches: 2. The CDR3 has 12 amino acids. Germline assignment: CDR1 MNHNY and CDR2 SVGAGI (reference sequence). The CDR3 reads CASSRDRSEAFF. The CDR3 DNA sequence: TGTGCCAGCAGTAGGGACAGGTCTGAAGCTTTCTTT.

The chain carries TRBV5-1 and TRBJ1-4, with D tentatively TRBD1 (5 bases). The germline V and J ends were trimmed by 4 bases and 9 bases, with 19 bases remaining between them. This CDR3 is 15 amino acids long. CDR1 is SGHRS, CDR2 YFSETQ, per germline. CDR3 DNA: TGCGCCAGCAGCCGAGGCGGAGAGGGGCTCAAAAAACTGTTTTTT. Translation gives CASSRGGEGLKKLFF.

This clonotype came up a few times. The chain recombines TRBV5-1 with TRBJ2-3, with 12 bases matching TRBD2. The CDR3 sequence is 17 residues long. With 0 bases clipped from V and 1 base from J, the junction kept 3 bases outside the gene matches. Looked up from germline, CDR1 is SGHRS and CDR2 is YFSETQ. CDR3 in amino acids: CASSLALAGGGTDTQYF. DNA of the CDR3: TGCGCCAGCAGCTTGGCCCTAGCGGGGGGGGGCACAGATACGCAGTATTTT.

Many counts were recorded for this clonotype. This chain joins TRBV5-1 and TRBJ2-1; no firm D call. Germline CDR1 SGHRS, CDR2 YFSETQ. CDR3 length: 13 residues. Trimming took off 1 base at V and 3 bases at J, with 5 bases between the two ends. CDR3 region: CASSLPGYNEQFF. The CDR3 DNA reads as TGCGCCAGCAGCTTGCCGGGCTACAATGAGCAGTTCTTC.

V is TRBV20-1 and J is TRBJ1-1; D gene uncertain. V lost 7 bases, J lost 0 bases, and 12 bases lay in between. There are 13 residues in the CDR3. Germline loops: CDR1 DFQATT, CDR2 SNEGSKA (reference sequence). In DNA form, the CDR3 reads TGCAGTGTCAATTCCCCCATGAACACTGAAGCTTTCTTT. As protein: CSVNSPMNTEAFF.

This clonotype turned up a few times. The chain combines TRBV20-1 with TRBJ2-5; 10 nucleotides line up with TRBD2. This CDR3 is 16 amino acids long. Germline CDR1 is DFQATT and CDR2 is SNEGSKA (reference sequence). J lost 2 bases, V lost 6 bases, and 12 bases had no gene match. The DNA of the CDR3 is TGCAGTGCCCCCCCGACTAGCGGGTATCGTCAAGAGACCCAGTACTTC. It specifies CSAPPTSGYRQETQYF.

This clonotype was seen repeatedly, ten times or more. This rearrangement joins TRBV4-2 to TRBJ2-1; 8 nucleotides match TRBD2. Germline CDR1 and CDR2: LGHNA and YNFKEQ. The CDR3 is made up of 15 amino acids. The junction had 8 bases not matched to a gene; V was cut back by 4 bases and J by 6 bases. The CDR3 DNA follows: TGTGCCAGCAGCCCCTATCGGACTAGCCCCAATGAGCAGTTCTTC. It is translated as CASSPYRTSPNEQFF.

V gene TRBV12-3 or TRBV12-4 combines with J gene TRBJ1-5; TRBD1 might be the D (5 bases). CDR3 length equals 16 residues. V lost 3 bases to trimming and J lost 2 bases, with 14 bases between them. CDR3 sequence: CASSFLRAVGNQPQHF. Here the CDR3 DNA reads TGTGCCAGCAGTTTTCTCAGGGCGGTGGGCAATCAGCCCCAGCATTTT.

This chain joins TRBV3-1 and TRBJ2-5, with a weak D call TRBD1 (6 bases). CDR1 and CDR2 (germline): LGHDT, YNNKEL (reference sequence). The CDR3 covers 16 residues. Trimming pared 6 bases from V and 4 bases from J, leaving 21 bases between. CDR3: CASRQKDSGHRETQYF. For the CDR3, the DNA is TGTGCCAGCAGACAAAAGGACAGCGGACATAGAGAGACCCAGTACTTC.

The rearrangement links TRBV5-1 to TRBJ2-1; 10 bases align to TRBD1. Germline loops: CDR1 SGHRS, CDR2 YFSETQ. The J segment lost 7 bases and the V segment lost 3 bases, leaving 7 bases of the junction unmatched. CDR3 length: 15 amino acids. Here the CDR3 reads CASSSSDRGVNEQFF. The CDR3 coding sequence is TGCGCCAGCAGCTCCTCGGACAGGGGGGTAAATGAGCAGTTCTTC.

This clonotype was observed many times. CDR3 bases: TGTGCCAGCAGTCGACAGGGGTCCTACGAGCAGTACTTC. Amino acids: CASSRQGSYEQYF. The genes are TRBV6-6 and TRBJ2-7, with 8 bases lining up with TRBD1. CDR3 length equals 13 residues. Germline V lookup: CDR1 MNHNY, CDR2 SVGAGI (reference sequence). V shed 5 bases and J 1 base; nucleotides not matched to a gene: 1.

This clonotype has only one observation. V is TRBV12-3 or TRBV12-4 and J is TRBJ2-4; 13 bases line up with TRBD2. The CDR3 is 15 residues long. After removal of 6 bases from V and 8 bases from J, the junction contained 7 bases not matched to a gene. The CDR3, as DNA: TGTGCCAGCAGCCCCGGACTAGCGGGAGTTGACATTCAGTACTTC. Translation gives CASSPGLAGVDIQYF.

The V and J genes are TRBV9 and TRBJ2-7; TRBD2 might be the D (7 bases). The CDR3 extends over 15 amino acids. The V and J ends lost 3 bases and 2 bases respectively, with 15 bases between them. Germline V gene data show CDR1 as SGDLS and CDR2 as YYNGEE. CDR3 DNA sequence: TGTGCCAGCAGCGCCTTCTCGGGGGGCCCCTACGAGCAGTACTTC. It translates to CASSAFSGGPYEQYF.

The chain carries TRBV7-8 and TRBJ2-3, with unresolved D. Trimming pared 8 bases from V and 7 bases from J, leaving 22 bases between. Germline V gene lookup returns CDR1 SGHVS and CDR2 FQNEAQ. CDR3 length: 15 amino acids. CDR3 loop: CASSEKVAARNTQYF. CDR3 DNA sequence: TGTGCCAGCTCCGAGAAGGTGGCGGCACGAAATACGCAGTATTTT.

The chain employs TRBV5-4 and TRBJ1-2; no clear D gene. V lost 3 bases, J lost 4 bases, and 13 bases lay in between. This CDR3 is 14 amino acids long. Per the germline V gene, CDR1 is SGHNT and CDR2 is YYREEE (reference sequence). The CDR3 nucleotides read TGTGCCAGCAGCTCTGCGACCGACTTCTATGGCTACACCTTC. Encoded protein: CASSSATDFYGYTF.

The rearrangement links TRBV20-1 to TRBJ1-1; possible D gene TRBD1, 5 bases. CDR1 DFQATT and CDR2 SNEGSKA come from the germline V gene (reference sequence). The CDR3 length is 14 residues. V shed 6 bases and J shed 5 bases, with 19 bases lying between them. The CDR3 sequence: CSANPGGPKTEAFF. Here the CDR3 DNA reads TGCAGTGCGAACCCTGGGGGACCAAAAACTGAAGCTTTCTTT.

About this clonotype itself: A much larger clone differs from this one at a single base, so this may be a read error. The chain links TRBV9 to TRBJ2-1, with 7 bases matching TRBD2. The CDR3 length is 16 residues. Germline CDR1 is SGDLS and CDR2 is YYNGEE. The CDR3 DNA reads TGTGCCAGAAGCGTAGCGGGCTCGGGCTCCTACAATGAGCAGTTCTTC. This codes for CARSVAGSGSYNEQFF. The full variable domain, in which reference TRBV9 and TRBJ2-1 provide the parts outside the CDR3, is DSGVTQTPKHLITATGQRVTLRCSPRSGDLSVYWYQQSLDQGLQFLIQYYNGEERAKGNILERFSAQQFPDLHSELNLSSLELGDSALYFCARSVAGSGSYNEQFFGPGTRLTVL.